A single sample is the source of the 18 T cell receptor beta chains below, sequenced in a study of blood T cell repertoires in COVID-19. Clones were read by immunoSEQ multiplex PCR, and TCRdb kept only the in-frame ones, dropping some. The data hold about 190,000 clones, with approximately 87% observed a single time. Source material: peripheral blood. These receptor sequences come from a woman under 30 who had recovered from COVID-19.

The rearrangement uses TRBV7-2 and TRBJ2-3, with 12 bases aligning to TRBD2. The germline V gene has CDR1 SGHTA and CDR2 FQGNSA. The V segment lost 4 bases and the J segment 3 bases; nucleotides outside the gene matches: 5. This CDR3 contains 16 residues. The CDR3, as DNA: TGTGCCAGCAGCTCGTTCGGGACTAGCGGGACAGATACGCAGTATTTT. This encodes CASSSFGTSGTDTQYF.

The chain's CDR3 is CASSQDMRMAGASTDTQYF. For the CDR3, the DNA is TGTGCCAGCAGCCAAGATATGAGAATGGCGGGAGCCAGCACAGATACGCAGTATTTT. This chain joins TRBV3-1 (or the pseudogene TRBV3-2) and TRBJ2-3; 7 bases map to TRBD2. This CDR3 has 19 amino acids. The J segment lost 0 bases and the V segment lost 0 bases, leaving 12 bases of the junction unmatched. Germline V gives CDR1 LGHDT, CDR2 YNNKEL (reference sequence).

This clone was seen only once. V gene TRBV20-1 combines with J gene TRBJ2-3; no clear D gene. CDR3 length: 15 residues. CDR1 DFQATT and CDR2 SNEGSKA come from the germline V gene (reference sequence). Trimming left V 3 bases short and J 0 bases short, with 13 bases between. The CDR3: CSASVPRQSTDTQYF. Written as DNA, the CDR3 is TGCAGTGCTAGTGTCCCAAGACAAAGCACAGATACGCAGTATTTT.

The chain uses TRBV7-2 and TRBJ1-2; D remains unclear. V lost 1 base and J 0 bases, leaving 9 bases between the germline ends. The CDR3 has 15 residues. Germline lookup yields CDR1 SGHTA and CDR2 FQGNSA. The DNA of the CDR3 is TGTGCCAGCAGCTTAGATAATCGAGCTAACTATGGCTACACCTTC. Its protein product is CASSLDNRANYGYTF.

This clone came up once. The V and J genes are TRBV7-8 and TRBJ2-7, with TRBD1 matching 9 bases. There are 14 residues in the CDR3. V shed 3 bases and J 3 bases; nucleotides not matched to a gene: 3. Germline V gives CDR1 SGHVS, CDR2 FQNEAQ. CDR3 region: CASSFGTGNYEQYV. As DNA, the CDR3 is TGTGCCAGCAGCTTCGGGACAGGGAACTACGAGCAGTACGTC.

This sequence joins TRBV9 and TRBJ1-1; 11 bases map to TRBD1. This CDR3 has 19 amino acids. Germline CDR1 reads SGDLS; CDR2 reads YYNGEE. The V and J ends lost 2 bases and 2 bases, in that order; junction bases with no gene match: 14. CDR3 residues: CASSVAGQGDLVVNTEAFF. The CDR3 nucleotides are TGTGCCAGCAGCGTCGCGGGACAGGGGGATTTGGTTGTCAACACTGAAGCTTTCTTT.

J is TRBJ2-7 and V is TRBV29-1; the D is unclear. The CDR3 covers 20 residues. Between the trimmed V and J ends, which lost 0 bases and 0 bases, there was a span of 27 bases. The germline gives CDR1 SQVTM, CDR2 ANQGSEA. The CDR3 reads CSVEDLFWYICLESSYEQYV. The DNA of the CDR3 is TGCAGCGTTGAAGATCTTTTTTGGTACATCTGTCTTGAAAGCTCCTACGAGCAGTACGTC.

This clone was picked up one time. This chain links TRBV7-2 with TRBJ1-1, with no clear D. V gave up 2 bases and J gave up 7 bases, with 17 bases separating them. Germline V lookup: CDR1 SGHTA, CDR2 FQGNSA. The CDR3 spans 15 residues. The CDR3 nucleotides read TGTGCCAGCAGCTTACTCAACCGGGGAGGCAGTGAAGCTTTCTTT. This encodes CASSLLNRGGSEAFF.

This clone was found once. The chain carries TRBV19 and TRBJ1-1; maybe TRBD1 (6 bases). This CDR3 comprises 16 residues. Germline CDR1 LNHDA, CDR2 SQIVND (reference sequence). The V end was cut by 7 bases, the J end by 1 base, with 19 bases between. CDR3 loop: CASNLRWGQGNTEAFF. The CDR3 nucleotides are TGTGCCAGTAACCTCCGGTGGGGGCAAGGGAACACTGAAGCTTTCTTT.

This chain joins TRBV21-1 and TRBJ1-2; the DNA was not compared with TRBD1, the D call given in the table. TRBV21-1 is a pseudogene. The CDR3 loop spans 16 amino acids. The CDR3 DNA reads TGTGCCAGCAGCAAAGAAAGGACAAGGGATAACTATGGCTACACCTTC. Translated, it gives CASSKERTRDNYGYTF.

J is TRBJ1-4 and V is TRBV20-1; no reliable D call. CDR1 and CDR2 (germline): DFQATT, SNEGSKA (reference sequence). Trimming took off 3 bases at V and 0 bases at J, with 11 bases between the two ends. The CDR3 covers 15 residues. The CDR3, as DNA: TGCAGTGCTAGTGGCGGCGCCCCAACTAATGAAAAACTGTTTTTT. As protein: CSASGGAPTNEKLFF.

Notes on this clone: The same CDR3 arises from other DNA sequences in this sample as well. The J gene is TRBJ2-7, the V gene TRBV18; perhaps TRBD2 as D (7 bases). This CDR3 spans 15 amino acids. V lost 0 bases and J lost 2, with 11 bases in between. Germline V lookup: CDR1 KGHSH, CDR2 LQKENI. The chain's CDR3 is CASSPPRGGPYEQYF. The CDR3 DNA is TGTGCCAGCTCACCACCAAGGGGGGGCCCCTACGAGCAGTACTTC.

This chain links TRBV11-2 with TRBJ1-1; 8 positions agree with TRBD1. CDR1 is SGHAT, CDR2 FQNNGV, per germline. V lost 5 bases and J lost 5; bases outside the gene matches: 10. This CDR3 comprises 15 residues. CDR3 sequence (DNA): TGTGCCAGCAGCCCCAACCAGGGGGCATATACTGAAGCTTTCTTT. Its protein product is CASSPNQGAYTEAFF.

The count of this clone is one. This chain links TRBV7-2 with TRBJ1-2, with 8 bases aligning to TRBD1. The CDR3 runs 16 residues. V shed 4 bases and J 2 bases; nucleotides not matched to a gene: 9. CDR1 SGHTA and CDR2 FQGNSA come from the germline V gene. CDR3 DNA sequence: TGTGCCAGCAGCTCCCCTAAGGACAGGGTCAACTATGGCTACACCTTC. Translation gives CASSSPKDRVNYGYTF.

This clone was recorded a few times. CDR3: CASSQSGQGHMNTEAFF. DNA of the CDR3: TGTGCCAGCAGCCAATCGGGACAGGGCCACATGAACACTGAAGCTTTCTTT. This chain uses TRBV4-2 with TRBJ1-1; 9 bases match TRBD1. The germline CDR1 and CDR2 sequences are LGHNA and YNFKEQ. This CDR3 is built from 17 residues. V dropped 2 bases and J dropped 0; count of bases not matched to a gene: 7.

The rearrangement links TRBV7-3 to TRBJ1-4; TRBD1 matches at 8 bases. Trimming at V came to 4 bases and at J to 4 bases, leaving 11 bases not matched to a gene. Germline loops: CDR1 SGHTA, CDR2 FQGTGA. CDR3 length equals 17 residues. CDR3: CASSSPGQETLNEKLFF. CDR3 sequence (DNA): TGTGCCAGCAGCTCTCCGGGACAGGAAACGCTTAATGAAAAACTGTTTTTT. Full variable domain (remainder filled in from reference TRBV7-3 and TRBJ1-4): GAGVSQTPSNKVTEKGKYVELRCDPISGHTALYWYRQSLGQGPEFLIYFQGTGAADDSGLPNDRFFAVRPEGSVSTLKIQRTERGDSAVYLCASSSPGQETLNEKLFFGSGTQLSVL.

This clone is a singleton in its sample. The chain recombines TRBV7-8 with TRBJ1-1, with D uncertain. Germline V gene sequence: CDR1 SGHVS, CDR2 FQNEAQ. The CDR3 spans 13 residues. V was clipped by 8 bases and J by 3 bases, with 13 bases between them. CDR3 sequence (DNA): TGTGCCAGCCGAAACGGGGAACACACTGAAGCTTTCTTT. Residues: CASRNGEHTEAFF.

This chain connects TRBV19 to TRBJ2-3, with 7 positions matching TRBD2. Germline lookup yields CDR1 LNHDA and CDR2 SQIVND (reference sequence). The V segment lost 3 bases and the J segment 3 bases; nucleotides outside the gene matches: 6. The CDR3 has 15 residues. The CDR3 DNA reads as TGTGCCAGTAGTATTAACCTAGCGGCTACAGATACGCAGTATTTT. Protein sequence: CASSINLAATDTQYF.